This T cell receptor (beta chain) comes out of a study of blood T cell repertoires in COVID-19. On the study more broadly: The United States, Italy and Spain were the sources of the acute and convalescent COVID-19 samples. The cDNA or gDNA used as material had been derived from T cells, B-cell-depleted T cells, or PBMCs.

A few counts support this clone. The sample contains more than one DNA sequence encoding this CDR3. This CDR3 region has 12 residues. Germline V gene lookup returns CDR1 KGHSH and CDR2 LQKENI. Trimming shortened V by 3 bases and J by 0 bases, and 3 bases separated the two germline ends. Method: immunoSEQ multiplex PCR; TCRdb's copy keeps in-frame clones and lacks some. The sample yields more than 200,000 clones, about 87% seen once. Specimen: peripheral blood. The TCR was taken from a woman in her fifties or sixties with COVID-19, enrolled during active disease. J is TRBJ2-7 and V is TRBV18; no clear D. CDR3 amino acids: CASSPSSYEQYF. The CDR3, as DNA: TGTGCCAGCTCACCGAGCTCCTACGAGCAGTACTTC.